This record looks at one TCR beta chain sequence and its context. Libraries were prepared by immunoSEQ multiplex PCR; TCRdb keeps only in-frame clonotypes and omits some of them. The profile covers approximately 120,000 clones, with roughly 90% appearing a single time and approximately 8% taken by the ten largest. The source of the sample is a study of blood T cell repertoires in COVID-19. Study summary: Both acute and convalescent COVID-19 samples were obtained from the United States, Italy and Spain. T cells, B-cell-depleted T cells, or PBMCs supplied cDNA or gDNA.

Germline CDR1 LGHDT, CDR2 YNNKEL (reference sequence). The CDR3 is made up of 13 amino acids. V shed 9 bases and J 1 base; nucleotides not matched to a gene: 5. The J gene is TRBJ2-5, the V gene TRBV3-1 (or the pseudogene TRBV3-2), with 7 nucleotides matching TRBD1. The clonotype originates from a man aged 50 to 59 with acute or convalescent COVID-19. Sequences were obtained from peripheral blood. CDR3 nucleotide sequence: TGTGCCAGTAGACAGGGAAGCCAAGAGACCCAGTACTTC. It is translated as CASRQGSQETQYF.